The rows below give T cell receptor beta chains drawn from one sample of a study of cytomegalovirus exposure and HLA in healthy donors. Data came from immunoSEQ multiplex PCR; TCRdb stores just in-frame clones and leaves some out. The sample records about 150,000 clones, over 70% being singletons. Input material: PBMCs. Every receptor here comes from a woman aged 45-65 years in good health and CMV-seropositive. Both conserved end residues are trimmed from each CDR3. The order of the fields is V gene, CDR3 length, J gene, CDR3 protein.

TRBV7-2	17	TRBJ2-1	ASSLARSEKLAIYNEQF
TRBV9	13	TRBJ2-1	ASSLGQGLRNEQF
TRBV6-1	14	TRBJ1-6	ASSEAGGQINSPLH
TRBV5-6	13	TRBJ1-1	ASSLGRRRITEAF
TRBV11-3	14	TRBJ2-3	ASSRGLAPSTDTQY
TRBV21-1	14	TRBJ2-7	ASSKGGWTSDYEQY
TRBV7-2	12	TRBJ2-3	ASSFSGATDTQY
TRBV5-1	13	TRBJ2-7	ASSFQTSGSYEQY
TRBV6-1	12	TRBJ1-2	AANLIQGGDGYT
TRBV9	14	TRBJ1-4	ASSVGQGASFEKLF
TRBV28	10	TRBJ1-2	ASSFRGGGYT
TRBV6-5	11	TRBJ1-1	ASSLQGGTEAF
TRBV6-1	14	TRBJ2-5	ASSDRGGGVQETQY
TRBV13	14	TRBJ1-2	ASSLGSGGSFFGYT
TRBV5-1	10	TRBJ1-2	ASSPGQGGYT
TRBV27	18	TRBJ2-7	ASSLRPGQGSASNAYEQY
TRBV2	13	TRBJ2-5	ASRTGTGGRETQY
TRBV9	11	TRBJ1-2	ASSVVDSYGYT
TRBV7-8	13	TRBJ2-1	ASSLRAASYNEQF
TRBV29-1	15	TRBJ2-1	SVEWLAGRSSYNEQF